The rows below give T cell receptor beta chains drawn from one sample of a study of T cell repertoires in MIS-A myocarditis. Sequenced by immunoSEQ multiplex PCR; TCRdb stores in-frame clones only, minus some. The table records 5,000 to 7,500 clones, around 75% of them present only once. The material sequenced was interventricular septum heart tissue obtained at autopsy. The source is a man in his late teens or twenties with fulminant myocarditis from multisystem inflammatory syndrome in adults (MIS-A) after COVID-19. Both conserved end residues are part of each CDR3. The order of the fields is J gene, clone size, D gene, V gene, CDR3 DNA, CDR3 protein. D genes are given only for firm matches. Expanded clones get a size class; other rows say once, few or many, or leave the size out.

>TRBJ2-5|-|-|TRBV4-3
TGCGCCAGCAGCCAAGATAGAAACAGCGTACAAGAGACCCAGTACTTC
CASSQDRNSVQETQYF
>TRBJ1-1|-|-|TRBV5-1
TGCGCCAGCAGCTTGCTCGGACAGACAAAGAACACTGAAGCTTTCTTT
CASSLLGQTKNTEAFF
>TRBJ1-1|-|-|TRBV18
TGTGCCAGCTCCCCCCCAGGGAACGGGGACACTGAAGCTTTCTTT
CASSPPGNGDTEAFF
>TRBJ2-1|-|-|TRBV7-3
TGTGCCAGCAGCTTAGGTGGACTAACTCCAATGAAGCAGTTCTTC
CASSLGGLTPMKQFF
>TRBJ2-3|-|-|TRBV2
TGTGCCAGCAGCCCCGGTGCCGCGGGTGGGGCAGATACGCAGTATTTT
CASSPGAAGGADTQYF
>TRBJ2-1|-|TRBD2|TRBV11-2
TGTGCCAGCAGCTTAGTGGCGCTAGCGGGGGGACTAAACAATGAGCAGTTCTTC
CASSLVALAGGLNNEQFF
>TRBJ2-5|-|-|TRBV3-1/TRBV3-2
TGTGCCAGCAGCGAAGGGTGGCAGACCCAGTACTTC
CASSEGWQTQYF
>TRBJ2-7|-|-|TRBV21-1
TGTGCCAGCAGCAAAGGGGGGGTAGGGGACTACGAGCAGTACTTC
CASSKGGVGDYEQYF
>TRBJ2-2|once|-|TRBV2
TGTGCCAGCAGTGAAGAGGCAGACACCGGGGAGCTGTTTTTT
CASSEEADTGELFF
>TRBJ2-6|-|-|TRBV10-3
TGTGCCGTCCACTCCGGTTTCATCTCTGGGGCCAACGTCCTGACTTTC
CAVHSGFISGANVLTF
>TRBJ2-7|once|TRBD1|TRBV5-4
TGTGCCAGCAGCTTGACAGGGGGCTACGAGCAGTACTTC
CASSLTGGYEQYF
>TRBJ1-4|-|TRBD1|TRBV19
TGTGCCAGCACCCTCGGGACAGGGCATGAAAAACTGTTTTTT
CASTLGTGHEKLFF
>TRBJ2-3|-|-|TRBV14
TGTGCCAGCAGCTTGACAACGACTAGCACAGATACGCAGTATTTT
CASSLTTTSTDTQYF
>TRBJ2-5|-|-|TRBV7-9
TGTGCCAGCAGCTTAAGGGACGGGAACATTGAGACCCAGTACTTC
CASSLRDGNIETQYF
>TRBJ1-6|-|-|TRBV6-6
TGTGCCAGCAGTCCTACACAGGGTGGTAATTCACCCCTCCACTTT
CASSPTQGGNSPLHF
>TRBJ2-2|once|-|TRBV28
TGTGCCAGCAGTTTATCAGAGACCGGGGAGCTGTTTTTT
CASSLSETGELFF
>TRBJ2-2|-|-|TRBV9
TGTGCCAGCAGCGAACGGGACAACACCGGGGAGCTGTTTTTT
CASSERDNTGELFF
>TRBJ1-2|-|-|TRBV5-1
TGCGCCAGCAGCTTGGCAAGTTATGGCTACACCTTC
CASSLASYGYTF
>TRBJ2-1|-|-|TRBV21-1
TGTGCCAGCACTAGAGAAACGGGACTAGCGGGTTCCCCCTCCTACAATGAGCAGTTCTTC
CASTRETGLAGSPSYNEQFF
>TRBJ2-4|-|-|TRBV15
TGTGCCACCAGCATACGACCGAGAATAGCCAAAAACATTCAGTACTTC
CATSIRPRIAKNIQYF
>TRBJ2-3|-|TRBD2|TRBV7-2
TGTGCCAGCAGCTTACTGACTAGCGGGGGCACAGATACGCAGTATTTT
CASSLLTSGGTDTQYF
>TRBJ1-5|few|-|TRBV18
TGTGCCAGCTCACCCGGGACGGTTTTCAATCAGCCCCAGCATTTT
CASSPGTVFNQPQHF
>TRBJ1-2|-|-|TRBV27
TGTGCCAGCAGTTTTAGTGCAGTATATGGCTACACCTTC
CASSFSAVYGYTF
>TRBJ2-6|-|-|TRBV27
TGTGCCAGCAGCAACCAGTTTAGCACGAGACGGGCCGGGGGGGCCAACGTCCTGACTTTC
CASSNQFSTRRAGGANVLTF
>TRBJ1-2|-|-|TRBV21-1
TGTGCCAGCAGCCAACAGCGCACCTTC
CASSQQRTF
>TRBJ2-1|-|TRBD2|TRBV30
TGTGCCTGGAGCCCTATGGGGCGGCTAGCGGGAAACAATGAGCAGTTCTTC
CAWSPMGRLAGNNEQFF
>TRBJ2-5|-|-|TRBV5-1
TGCGCCAGCAGCATCGGACAAACCGGAGAGACCCAGTACTTC
CASSIGQTGETQYF
>TRBJ2-3|few|-|TRBV7-3
TGTGCCAGCAGCTTAACAGGGGGTGGGCAAGGTGGTCAGTATTTT
CASSLTGGGQGGQYF
>TRBJ2-7|-|-|TRBV2
TGTGCCAGCAGTGGTAGAGTGGGGCTCGAGCAGTACTTC
CASSGRVGLEQYF
>TRBJ1-3|-|-|TRBV7-9
TGTGCCAGCAGCTTAGCACGACAGGAAATCTCTGGAAACACCATATATTTT
CASSLARQEISGNTIYF
>TRBJ1-2|-|-|TRBV20-1
TGCAGTGCCCAGAACTACGGAGGCTACACCTTC
CSAQNYGGYTF
>TRBJ2-5|-|TRBD1|TRBV28
TGTGCCAGCAGTTTAAGCCGGGACAGGGGTTTCCAAGAGACCCAGTACTTC
CASSLSRDRGFQETQYF
>TRBJ2-7|-|TRBD1|TRBV11-2
TGTGCCAGCAGTCCCGGGACAGGGGGCATTCCGTCCTACGAGCAGTACTTC
CASSPGTGGIPSYEQYF
>TRBJ1-5|-|TRBD1|TRBV12-3/TRBV12-4
TGTGCCAGCAGCCTGACAGGGACTCAGCCCCAGCATTTT
CASSLTGTQPQHF
>TRBJ2-3|-|-|TRBV27
TGTGCCAGCAGCCCCGGCGTGACCCCAGATACGCAGTATTTT
CASSPGVTPDTQYF
>TRBJ2-2|-|-|TRBV2
TGTGCCAGCAGTGAAACGGTGACGGGGGCCGGGGAGCTGTTTTTT
CASSETVTGAGELFF
>TRBJ1-1|-|TRBD1|TRBV6-5
TGTGCCAGCAACGCAGGGGGCACTGAAGCTTTCTTT
CASNAGGTEAFF
>TRBJ1-3|once|TRBD1|TRBV7-2
TGTGCCAGCAGCCAGGGGGGTCTAAGCTCTGGAAACACCATATATTTT
CASSQGGLSSGNTIYF
>TRBJ1-4|-|-|TRBV5-4
TGTGCCAGCAGCTTGGGGGCAGGGATAGGTGAAAAACTGTTTTTT
CASSLGAGIGEKLFF
>TRBJ1-2|-|-|TRBV21-1
TGTGCCAGCAGCGTAGTCAAAGGGACAGCAATACAGACTACCTATGGCTACACCTTC
CASSVVKGTAIQTTYGYTF